The clone carrying this T cell receptor beta chain has just one count. Its antigen is unidentified. V was clipped by 0 bases and J by 4 bases, with 13 bases between them. This CDR3 is built from 16 residues. The germline CDR1 and CDR2 sequences are SGHRS and YFSETQ. These data come from a study of cytomegalovirus exposure and HLA in healthy donors. Study-wide findings and caveats: The study found most TCR sequences rare, yet found some public TCRs in many donors. Data from an earlier analysis indicated that most TCR beta V segments were productive either about 87% or about 30% of the time. Presence/absence analyses assumed roughly uniform sequencing depth across donors. Later analysis showed most CMV-associated TCR beta chains appearing HLA-restricted.

Use of 60 Vbeta and 13 Jbeta primers characterized the PCR. Assay: immunoSEQ multiplex PCR; the TCRdb copy retains only in-frame clones and omits some. The profile covers 100,000 to 120,000 clones, with about four fifths appearing a single time and around 3% taken by the ten largest. The V gene is TRBV5-1, the J gene TRBJ2-2; unclear D gene. Sequencing was done on a sample of PBMCs. The source of this sequence is an older woman in good health and CMV-seropositive. The DNA of the CDR3 is TGCGCCAGCAGCTTGGTGTTAGTTGGTGCCACCGGGGAGCTGTTTTTT. Protein: CASSLVLVGATGELFF.